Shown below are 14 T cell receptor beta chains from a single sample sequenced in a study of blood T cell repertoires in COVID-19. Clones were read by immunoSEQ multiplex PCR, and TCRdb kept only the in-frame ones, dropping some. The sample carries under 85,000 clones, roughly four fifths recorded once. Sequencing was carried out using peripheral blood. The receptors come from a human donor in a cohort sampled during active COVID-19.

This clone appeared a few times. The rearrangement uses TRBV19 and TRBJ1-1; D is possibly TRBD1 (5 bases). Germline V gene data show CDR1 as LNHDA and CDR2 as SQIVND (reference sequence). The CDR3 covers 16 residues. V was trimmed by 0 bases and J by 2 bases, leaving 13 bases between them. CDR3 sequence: CASSIEAGGLNTEAFF. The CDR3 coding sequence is TGTGCCAGTAGTATAGAGGCCGGGGGTTTAAACACTGAAGCTTTCTTT.

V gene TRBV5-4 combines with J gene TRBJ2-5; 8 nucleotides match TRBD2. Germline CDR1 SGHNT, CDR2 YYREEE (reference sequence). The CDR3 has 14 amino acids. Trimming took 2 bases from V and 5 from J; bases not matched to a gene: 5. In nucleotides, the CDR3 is TGTGCCAGCAGCTTTCGGGGGGGAGGGGAGACCCAGTACTTC. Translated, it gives CASSFRGGGETQYF.

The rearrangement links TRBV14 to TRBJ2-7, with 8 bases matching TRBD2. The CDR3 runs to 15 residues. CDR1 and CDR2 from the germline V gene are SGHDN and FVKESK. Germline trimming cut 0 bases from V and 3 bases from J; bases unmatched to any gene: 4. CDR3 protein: CASSQEAGVNYEQYF. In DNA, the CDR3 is TGTGCCAGCAGCCAAGAAGCGGGGGTGAACTACGAGCAGTACTTC.

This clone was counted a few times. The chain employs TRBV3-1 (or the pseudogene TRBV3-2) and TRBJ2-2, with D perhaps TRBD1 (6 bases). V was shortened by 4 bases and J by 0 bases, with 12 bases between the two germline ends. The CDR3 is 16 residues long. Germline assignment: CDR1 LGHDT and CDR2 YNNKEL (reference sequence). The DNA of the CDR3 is TGTGCCAGCAGCCTACCGGACAGATCGAACACCGGGGAGCTGTTTTTT. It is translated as CASSLPDRSNTGELFF.

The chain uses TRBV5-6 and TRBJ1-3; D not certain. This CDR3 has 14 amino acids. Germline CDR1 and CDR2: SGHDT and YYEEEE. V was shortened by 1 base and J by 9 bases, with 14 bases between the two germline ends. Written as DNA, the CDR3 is TGTGCCAGCAGCTTGATAACAGACCTAGCCACCATATATTTT. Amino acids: CASSLITDLATIYF.

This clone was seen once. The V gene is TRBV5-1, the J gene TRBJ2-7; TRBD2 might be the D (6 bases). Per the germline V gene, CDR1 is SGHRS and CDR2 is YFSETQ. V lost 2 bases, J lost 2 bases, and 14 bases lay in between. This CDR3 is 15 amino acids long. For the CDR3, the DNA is TGCGCCAGCAGCTTCGGGGGTAGATCAACCTACGAGCAGTACTTC. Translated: CASSFGGRSTYEQYF.

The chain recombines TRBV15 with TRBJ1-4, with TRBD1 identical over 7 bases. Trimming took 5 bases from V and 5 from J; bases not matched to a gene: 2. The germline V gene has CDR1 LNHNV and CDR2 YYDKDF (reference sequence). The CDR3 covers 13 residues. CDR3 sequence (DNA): TGTGCCACCAGCTCACAGGGGAATGAAAAACTGTTTTTT. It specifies CATSSQGNEKLFF. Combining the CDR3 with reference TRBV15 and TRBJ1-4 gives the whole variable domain DAMVIQNPRYQVTQFGKPVTLSCSQTLNHNVMYWYQQKSSQAPKLLFHYYDKDFNNEADTPDNFQSRRPNTSFCFLDIRSPGLGDTAMYLCATSSQGNEKLFFGSGTQLSVL.

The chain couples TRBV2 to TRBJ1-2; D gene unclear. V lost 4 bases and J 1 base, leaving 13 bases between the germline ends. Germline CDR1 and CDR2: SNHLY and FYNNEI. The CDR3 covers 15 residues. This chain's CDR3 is CASSVVGSGNYGYTF. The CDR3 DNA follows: TGTGCCAGCAGTGTGGTTGGCTCTGGTAACTATGGCTACACCTTC. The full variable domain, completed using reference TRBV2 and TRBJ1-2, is EPEVTQTPSHQVTQMGQEVILRCVPISNHLYFYWYRQILGQKVEFLVSFYNNEISEKSEIFDDQFSVERPDGSNFTLKIRSTKLEDSAMYFCASSVVGSGNYGYTFGSGTRLTVV.

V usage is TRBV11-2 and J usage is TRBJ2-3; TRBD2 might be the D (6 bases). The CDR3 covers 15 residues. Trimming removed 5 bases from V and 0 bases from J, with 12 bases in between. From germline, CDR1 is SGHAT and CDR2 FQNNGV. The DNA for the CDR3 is TGTGCCAGCAGCCCCCGGCGGGGCAGCACAGATACGCAGTATTTT. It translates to CASSPRRGSTDTQYF.

The CDR3 here is CASLGALRYSGANVLTF. The CDR3 DNA is TGTGCCAGCCTTGGGGCACTTCGGTACTCTGGGGCCAACGTCCTGACTTTC. The chain couples TRBV7-9 to TRBJ2-6; tentative D call: TRBD1 (5 bases). The germline V gene has CDR1 SEHNR and CDR2 FQNEAQ (reference sequence). Trimming left V 8 bases short and J 0 bases short, with 17 bases between. CDR3 length equals 17 residues.

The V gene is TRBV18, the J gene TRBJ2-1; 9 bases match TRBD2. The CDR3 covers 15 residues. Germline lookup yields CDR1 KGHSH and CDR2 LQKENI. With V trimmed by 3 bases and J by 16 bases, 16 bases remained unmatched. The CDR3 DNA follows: TGTGCCAGCTCACCCCGTGGAAATAGCGGGGGCCACCTCTTCTTC. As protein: CASSPRGNSGGHLFF.

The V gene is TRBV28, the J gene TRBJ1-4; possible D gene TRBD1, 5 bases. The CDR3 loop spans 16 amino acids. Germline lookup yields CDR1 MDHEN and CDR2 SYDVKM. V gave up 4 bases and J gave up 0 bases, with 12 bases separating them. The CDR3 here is CASSSYDSSTNEKLFF. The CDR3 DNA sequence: TGTGCCAGCAGTTCCTACGACAGCTCAACTAATGAAAAACTGTTTTTT.

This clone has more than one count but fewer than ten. CDR3 bases: TGTGCCAGCAGCTCCGGGACATATTCACCCCTCCACTTT. Translation: CASSSGTYSPLHF. This rearrangement joins TRBV6-5 to TRBJ1-6; tentative D call: TRBD1 (6 bases). This CDR3 has 13 residues. V lost 6 bases and J lost 8, with 11 bases in between. Germline V gene sequence: CDR1 MNHEY, CDR2 SVGAGI.

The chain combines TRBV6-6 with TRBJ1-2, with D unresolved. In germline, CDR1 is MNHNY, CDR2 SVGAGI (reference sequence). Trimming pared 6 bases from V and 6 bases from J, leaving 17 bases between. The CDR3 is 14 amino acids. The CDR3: CASSRSPSEHGYTF. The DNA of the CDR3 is TGTGCCAGCAGCCGTAGTCCGTCGGAGCATGGCTACACCTTC.